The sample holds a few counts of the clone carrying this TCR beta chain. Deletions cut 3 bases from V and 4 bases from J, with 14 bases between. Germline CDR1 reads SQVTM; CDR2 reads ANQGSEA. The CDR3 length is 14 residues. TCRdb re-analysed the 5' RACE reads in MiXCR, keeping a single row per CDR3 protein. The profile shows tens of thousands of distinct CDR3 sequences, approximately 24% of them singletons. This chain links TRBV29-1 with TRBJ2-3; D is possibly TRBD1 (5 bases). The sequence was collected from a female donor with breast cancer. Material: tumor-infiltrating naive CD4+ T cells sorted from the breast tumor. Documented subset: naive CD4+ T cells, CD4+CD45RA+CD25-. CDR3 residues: CSVDSRAIADTQYF. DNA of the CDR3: TGCAGCGTTGATTCCAGGGCGATCGCAGATACGCAGTATTTT.